Shown below are 13 T cell receptor beta chains from a single sample sequenced in a study of blood T cell repertoires in COVID-19. Profiling relied on immunoSEQ multiplex PCR, and the TCRdb table lists in-frame clones only, not all of them. The repertoire consists of around 130,000 clones, with 80% to 85% occurring once and the leading ten covering 8.9%. The sequenced material came from peripheral blood. Receptors were obtained from a man aged 25-45 years with COVID-19, enrolled during active disease.

V is TRBV3-1 (or the pseudogene TRBV3-2) and J is TRBJ1-2, with 7 bases aligning to TRBD1. The CDR3 runs to 15 residues. J lost 0 bases, V lost 4 bases, and 5 bases had no gene match. Germline V CDR1 and CDR2: LGHDT, YNNKEL (reference sequence). The CDR3 reads CASSLQGQANYGYTF. CDR3 coding DNA: TGTGCCAGCAGCCTACAGGGGCAAGCTAACTATGGCTACACCTTC.

The CDR3 coding sequence is TGTGCCAGCAGTTTTGACAGTTCCACAGATACGCAGTATTTT. Amino acid sequence: CASSFDSSTDTQYF. The chain has TRBV2 and TRBJ2-3; perhaps TRBD1 as D (5 bases). Trimming took 5 bases from V and 2 from J, leaving 11 bases between them. From germline, CDR1 is SNHLY and CDR2 FYNNEI. CDR3 length: 14 residues.

This clone was counted ten times or more. The chain combines TRBV6-5 with TRBJ2-7, with D possibly matching TRBD2 (6 bases). In germline, CDR1 is MNHEY, CDR2 SVGAGI. Trimming cost V 5 bases and J 0 bases, with 11 bases left between them. The CDR3 contains 14 residues. The CDR3 nucleotides are TGTGCCAGCAGTCCCCTAGCGACCTCCTACGAGCAGTACTTC. Translating it yields CASSPLATSYEQYF.

The chain has TRBV30 and TRBJ2-7, with D possibly TRBD2 on 5 matching bases. Germline CDR1 and CDR2: GTSNPN and SVGIG (reference sequence). Trimming left V 3 bases short and J 3 bases short, with 12 bases between. This CDR3 has 13 residues. The CDR3 DNA reads TGTGCCTGGAGCGAGGGATTAGTCTACGAGCAGTACTTC. This translates into CAWSEGLVYEQYF.

The chain employs TRBV24-1 and TRBJ1-1, with a weak D call TRBD1 (5 bases). The CDR3 has 10 residues. V gave up 12 bases and J gave up 8 bases, with 12 bases separating them. From germline, CDR1 is KGHDR and CDR2 SFDVKD. The CDR3 protein is CAAGGGEAFF. The CDR3 bases are TGTGCCGCGGGGGGGGGAGAAGCTTTCTTT.

The rearrangement joins TRBV5-1 to TRBJ1-1; D may be TRBD1 (5 bases). CDR1 and CDR2 (germline): SGHRS, YFSETQ. The V and J ends lost 2 bases and 3 bases respectively, with 11 bases between them. This CDR3 has 14 residues. The DNA of the CDR3 is TGCGCCAGCAGCTTCATGGGGCAGGACACTGAAGCTTTCTTT. As protein: CASSFMGQDTEAFF.

The J gene is TRBJ2-2, the V gene TRBV3-1 (or the pseudogene TRBV3-2), with TRBD1 as a possible D gene (5 bases). This CDR3 spans 16 amino acids. The V gene lost 0 bases and the J gene lost 0 bases, with 8 bases spanning the gap. The germline V gene has CDR1 LGHDT and CDR2 YNNKEL (reference sequence). The CDR3 reads CASSQDRATNTGELFF. CDR3 nucleotides: TGTGCCAGCAGCCAAGACAGGGCCACGAACACCGGGGAGCTGTTTTTT.

The chain is built from TRBV7-2 and TRBJ2-3; perhaps TRBD1 as D (6 bases). V lost 4 bases and J 3 bases, leaving 14 bases between the germline ends. The germline V gene encodes CDR1 SGHTA and CDR2 FQGNSA. There are 15 residues in the CDR3. The CDR3 coding sequence is TGTGCCAGCAGCTCCATGGGGACAACTACAGATACGCAGTATTTT. It translates to CASSSMGTTTDTQYF.

The chain is built from TRBV4-1 and TRBJ1-1; 7 bases fit TRBD1. The CDR3 loop spans 15 amino acids. Germline V gene lookup returns CDR1 MGHRA and CDR2 YSYEKL. Trimming removed 1 base from V and 1 base from J; junction bases left unmatched: 3. CDR3: CASSQAGQRNTEAFF. CDR3 DNA sequence: TGCGCCAGCAGCCAAGCGGGACAGAGGAACACTGAAGCTTTCTTT.

The chain links TRBV28 to TRBJ1-1, with 8 bases matching TRBD1. With 6 bases clipped from V and 5 bases from J, the junction kept 8 bases outside the gene matches. The germline V gene has CDR1 MDHEN and CDR2 SYDVKM. This CDR3 spans 14 amino acids. CDR3 sequence: CASRTPGGITEAFF. The CDR3 DNA is TGTGCCAGCAGGACCCCAGGGGGCATAACTGAAGCTTTCTTT.

The chain links TRBV2 to TRBJ1-2, with D maybe TRBD1 (5 bases). Trimming shortened V by 4 bases and J by 4 bases, and 16 bases separated the two germline ends. Germline V lookup: CDR1 SNHLY, CDR2 FYNNEI. The CDR3 loop spans 15 amino acids. In DNA, the CDR3 is TGTGCCAGCAGTGCTGGTTTAGGGGCAGGCTATGGCTACACCTTC. This gives the protein CASSAGLGAGYGYTF. Complete variable domain (other parts from reference TRBV2 and TRBJ1-2): EPEVTQTPSHQVTQMGQEVILRCVPISNHLYFYWYRQILGQKVEFLVSFYNNEISEKSEIFDDQFSVERPDGSNFTLKIRSTKLEDSAMYFCASSAGLGAGYGYTFGSGTRLTVV.

The chain has TRBV9 and TRBJ2-5; 8 positions agree with TRBD1. V lost 3 bases, J lost 5 bases, and 9 bases stayed unmatched. The CDR3 sequence is 15 residues long. The germline CDR1 and CDR2 sequences are SGDLS and YYNGEE. The CDR3 DNA is TGTGCCAGCAGCGCTACGACAGGGGTGGGGGAGACCCAGTACTTC. Residues: CASSATTGVGETQYF.

The J gene is TRBJ2-1, the V gene TRBV6-5, with 9 bases aligning to TRBD2. The CDR3 extends over 14 amino acids. Germline V gene data show CDR1 as MNHEY and CDR2 as SVGAGI. The V segment lost 6 bases and the J segment 7 bases; nucleotides outside the gene matches: 7. The CDR3: CASSLSGSANEQFF. DNA for the CDR3: TGTGCCAGCAGCCTTAGCGGGAGCGCGAATGAGCAGTTCTTC.